The T cell receptor beta chain described here comes from a study of shared clonotypes between healthy human individuals. Profiling relied on immunoSEQ multiplex PCR, and the TCRdb table lists in-frame clones only, not all of them. The sample has about half a million clones, 81% seen once. This TCR derives from a middle-aged woman in good health. Some clones in this sample may be carry-over from other donors' samples. Sequenced material: PBMCs.

As DNA, the CDR3 is TGTGCCAGCAGCCCCGGGGGGGCGGGAGGGTACAATGAGCAGTTCTTC. It specifies CASSPGGAGGYNEQFF. This chain joins TRBV7-3 and TRBJ2-1, with 9 nucleotides matching TRBD2. The germline CDR1 and CDR2 sequences are SGHTA and FQGTGA. The length of the CDR3 is 16 residues. V gave up 5 bases and J gave up 4 bases; unmatched junction bases: 9.